The rows below give T cell receptor beta chains drawn from one sample of a study of CD8 T cells in Susac syndrome. From the immunoSEQ multiplex PCR reads, TCRdb called clonotypes with MiXCR, one entry per CDR3 protein. The top ten clones hold 0.075% to 0.09% of a sample with 140,000 or so distinct CDR3 sequences, roughly 94% of them seen once. Sequencing was performed on CD4+ T cells from PBMCs. Receptors originate from a human donor in good health. The CDR3 runs from the conserved cysteine through the conserved F or W. D genes are given only for firm matches. A clone size is listed for some rows: how often the clone was seen (once, few, many), or a class if it is expanded.

>TRBV28|TRBD1|TRBJ2-4|NA
CASSLQGASKNIQYF
TGTGCCAGCAGTCTACAGGGGGCGAGCAAAAACATTCAGTACTTC
>TRBV7-9|NA|TRBJ1-1|NA
CASRLRRVNTEAFF
TGTGCCAGCAGATTGAGGCGGGTGAACACTGAAGCTTTCTTT
>TRBV3-1|TRBD2|TRBJ2-7|NA
CASSQQPLAGEVEQYF
TGTGCCAGCAGCCAACAACCACTAGCGGGAGAAGTCGAGCAGTACTTC
>TRBV5-6|NA|TRBJ1-2|NA
CASSLGGLSNYGYTF
TGTGCCAGCAGCTTGGGAGGGCTATCAAACTATGGCTACACCTTC
>TRBV20-1|NA|TRBJ1-2|NA
CSARRVGAKAYGYTF
TGCAGTGCTAGAAGGGTAGGGGCTAAGGCCTATGGCTACACCTTC
>TRBV7-2|TRBD1|TRBJ1-4|NA
CASSLDRGANEKLFF
TGTGCCAGCAGCTTAGACAGGGGTGCTAATGAAAAACTGTTTTTT
>TRBV5-1|NA|TRBJ1-2|NA
CASSPTASNYGYTF
TGCGCCAGCAGCCCGACAGCGTCTAACTATGGCTACACCTTC
>TRBV5-1|TRBD2|TRBJ2-1|NA
CASKGLAGAGEQFF
TGCGCCAGCAAGGGGCTAGCGGGAGCGGGTGAGCAGTTCTTC
>TRBV10-3|NA|TRBJ1-1|NA
CAISSTVMNTEAFF
TGTGCCATCAGTTCTACAGTGATGAACACTGAAGCTTTCTTT
>TRBV7-8|NA|TRBJ1-5|NA
CASSPRAYGQPQHF
TGTGCCAGCAGCCCCCGCGCGTACGGACAGCCCCAGCATTTT
>TRBV6-1|NA|TRBJ2-1|NA
CASSYSVNEQFF
TGTGCCAGCAGTTATAGCGTGAATGAGCAGTTCTTC
>TRBV4-1|TRBD2|TRBJ2-7|NA
CASSQPMTSETYEQYF
TGCGCCAGCAGCCAACCCATGACTAGCGAAACCTACGAGCAGTACTTC
>TRBV5-1|NA|TRBJ2-5|once
CASSFGGNSETQYF
TGCGCCAGCAGCTTCGGAGGTAATTCGGAGACCCAGTACTTC
>TRBV5-6|TRBD1|TRBJ1-1|NA
CATQDRVYTEAFF
TGTGCCACCCAAGACAGGGTGTACACTGAAGCTTTCTTT
>TRBV10-3|NA|TRBJ1-1|NA
CAISDPRVPEAFF
TGTGCCATCAGTGACCCCAGGGTACCTGAAGCTTTCTTT
>TRBV5-1|NA|TRBJ2-5|few
CASSLEAGGETQYF
TGCGCCAGCAGCTTGGAGGCAGGAGGGGAGACCCAGTACTTC
>TRBV24-1|TRBD2|TRBJ2-1|NA
CATSAARGGFDEQFF
TGTGCCACCAGTGCCGCCCGGGGGGGTTTTGATGAGCAGTTCTTC
>TRBV5-4|TRBD2|TRBJ2-3|NA
CASNPGGGFSDTQYF
TGTGCCAGCAACCCTGGCGGGGGGTTTTCAGATACGCAGTATTTT
>TRBV12-3/TRBV12-4|NA|TRBJ1-5|NA
CASSLVVGIDQPQHF
TGTGCCAGCAGTTTAGTTGTGGGAATCGATCAGCCCCAGCATTTT
>TRBV4-2|NA|TRBJ2-4|NA
CASSHTDERRGNIQYF
TGTGCCAGCAGCCATACCGACGAGCGGAGGGGGAACATTCAGTACTTC
>TRBV12-3/TRBV12-4|NA|TRBJ1-2|NA
CASSRRNYGYTF
TGTGCCAGCAGTCGGCGAAACTATGGCTACACCTTC
>TRBV10-3|TRBD2|TRBJ2-1|NA
CAITAREGEQFF
TGTGCCATCACGGCGCGGGAGGGTGAGCAGTTCTTC
>TRBV5-4|TRBD1|TRBJ2-5|few
CASSLEGAQETQYF
TGTGCCAGCAGCTTGGAGGGGGCCCAAGAGACCCAGTACTTC
>TRBV18|NA|TRBJ2-5|NA
CASSPAGVQETQYF
TGTGCCAGCTCACCTGCAGGGGTTCAAGAGACCCAGTACTTC
>TRBV4-2|TRBD2|TRBJ2-5|NA
CASSPYLLGAGGGETQYF
TGTGCCAGCAGCCCCTATTTGCTTGGAGCGGGAGGTGGGGAGACCCAGTACTTC
>TRBV7-9|NA|TRBJ1-1|NA
CASSLLHMNTEAFF
TGTGCCAGCAGCTTATTACACATGAACACTGAAGCTTTCTTT
>TRBV7-2|TRBD1|TRBJ2-4|NA
CASSLGQGSTIQYF
TGTGCCAGCAGCTTAGGACAGGGGAGTACGATTCAGTACTTC
>TRBV24-1|NA|TRBJ2-2|NA
CATSDPGQGNTGELFF
TGTGCCACCAGTGACCCAGGGCAGGGAAACACCGGGGAGCTGTTTTTT
>TRBV5-4|NA|TRBJ2-5|NA
CASSKGFEETQYF
TGTGCCAGCAGCAAGGGTTTTGAAGAGACCCAGTACTTC
>TRBV5-8|NA|TRBJ2-5|NA
CASSSSLQGVKTQYF
TGTGCCAGCAGCTCGTCCCTCCAGGGCGTGAAGACCCAGTACTTC
>TRBV3-1|NA|TRBJ1-3|once
CASSRSGNTIYF
TGTGCCAGCAGCAGGTCTGGAAACACCATATATTTT
>TRBV29-1|TRBD2|TRBJ2-1|NA
CSVESTGGFEQFF
TGCAGCGTTGAAAGCACCGGGGGGTTTGAGCAGTTCTTC
>TRBV7-9|TRBD2|TRBJ2-7|NA
CASSLRTSGTSEQYF
TGTGCCAGCAGCTTAAGGACTAGCGGGACGAGCGAGCAGTACTTC
>TRBV20-1|NA|TRBJ2-4|NA
CSARATAVAKNIQYF
TGCAGTGCTAGAGCCACGGCGGTAGCCAAAAACATTCAGTACTTC
>TRBV5-4|TRBD2|TRBJ2-3|few
CASSLRTSGSTDTQYF
TGTGCCAGCAGCCTCCGGACTAGCGGGAGCACAGATACGCAGTATTTT
>TRBV10-3|NA|TRBJ2-7|NA
CAISALRKGDYEQYF
TGTGCCATCAGTGCCCTTCGGAAAGGGGATTACGAGCAGTACTTC
>TRBV3-1|TRBD2|TRBJ2-3|NA
CASRRTSRDTQYF
TGTGCCAGCAGACGGACTAGTCGGGATACGCAGTATTTT
>TRBV20-1|NA|TRBJ1-2|NA
CSARETAGFYGYTF
TGCAGTGCTAGAGAAACGGCAGGATTCTATGGCTACACCTTC
>TRBV6-5|NA|TRBJ1-2|NA
CASSYSLDHYGYTF
TGTGCCAGCAGTTACTCGTTGGATCACTATGGCTACACCTTC
>TRBV3-1|NA|TRBJ1-1|NA
CASSQIKNTEAFF
TGTGCCAGCAGCCAGATTAAGAACACTGAAGCTTTCTTT
>TRBV3-1|TRBD2|TRBJ2-7|NA
CASSHSGSGHEQYF
TGTGCCAGCAGCCATAGCGGGAGTGGGCACGAGCAGTACTTC
>TRBV7-9|NA|TRBJ1-1|once
CASSLGGGVEGNEAFF
TGTGCCAGCAGCTTAGGGGGCGGGGTCGAAGGTAATGAAGCTTTCTTT
>TRBV9|TRBD2|TRBJ2-1|NA
CASSVGLAGYNEQFF
TGTGCCAGCAGCGTGGGACTAGCGGGCTACAATGAGCAGTTCTTC
>TRBV5-6|NA|TRBJ2-3|NA
CASSPLLFAADTQYF
TGTGCCAGCAGCCCCCTTTTGTTTGCCGCAGATACGCAGTATTTT
>TRBV5-1|NA|TRBJ2-2|NA
CASSFPGTPFGGELFF
TGCGCCAGCAGCTTCCCCGGGACCCCATTCGGCGGGGAGCTGTTTTTT
>TRBV14|TRBD1|TRBJ1-1|NA
CASSQDARGRTEAFF
TGTGCCAGCAGCCAAGATGCCAGGGGGCGGACTGAAGCTTTCTTT
>TRBV5-1|TRBD2|TRBJ2-7|NA
CASSLYPGGEQYF
TGCGCCAGCAGCTTGTATCCGGGGGGCGAGCAGTACTTC
>TRBV18|NA|TRBJ2-7|NA
CASSPGDGAYEQYF
TGTGCCAGCTCACCGGGAGACGGGGCCTACGAGCAGTACTTC
>TRBV19|TRBD1|TRBJ1-5|NA
CASSLRTGALNQPQHF
TGTGCCAGTAGTCTAAGGACAGGGGCCCTCAATCAGCCCCAGCATTTT
>TRBV12-3/TRBV12-4|TRBD2|TRBJ2-3|once
CASSLGTSGFRTDTQYF
TGTGCCAGCAGTTTAGGGACTAGCGGATTTCGCACAGATACGCAGTATTTT
>TRBV5-4|TRBD1|TRBJ1-2|NA
CASSRTPGQGGKDYGYTF
TGTGCCAGCAGCCGTACTCCGGGACAGGGTGGGAAGGACTATGGCTACACCTTC
>TRBV30|TRBD1|TRBJ1-1|once
CAWSVQGGLTFF
TGTGCCTGGAGTGTACAAGGGGGCTTAACTTTCTTT
>TRBV7-9|NA|TRBJ2-1|NA
CASSLGREKYNEQFF
TGTGCCAGCAGCTTAGGGAGGGAGAAGTACAATGAGCAGTTCTTC